Following are 15 T cell receptor beta chains from one sample sequenced in a study of blood T cells in healthy people across ages. A second PCR of 7 to 11 cycles used a sample-barcoded 5' primer and a J-beta primer mix. TCRdb re-called the 5' RACE reads through MiXCR, storing one row per CDR3 protein. This sample carries about 640,000 distinct CDR3 sequences, roughly 50% of them seen once, and the ten largest clones take over 35%. Input material: blood. The receptors were sampled from a man aged 55 to 69 in good health.

The gene calls are TRBV7-9 and TRBJ2-2, with D maybe TRBD2 (6 bases). The CDR3 totals 15 residues. CDR1 is SEHNR and CDR2 is FQNEAQ in the germline V gene (reference sequence). Deletions cut 3 bases from V and 7 bases from J, with 15 bases between. The CDR3 bases are TGTGCCAGCAGCTTGCCGGGCGGGGCGAGCGGGGAGCTGTTTTTT. This gives the protein CASSLPGGASGELFF.

This chain joins TRBV10-3 and TRBJ2-2; 8 bases are shared with TRBD2. Germline-derived CDR1 and CDR2 are ENHRY and SYGVKD. The CDR3 extends over 14 amino acids. Trimming took 8 bases from V and 1 from J; bases not matched to a gene: 3. In DNA form, the CDR3 reads TGTGCCATCGGCGGGGGGCAGAACACCGGGGAGCTGTTTTTT. Its protein product is CAIGGGQNTGELFF.

CDR3 DNA sequence: TGTGCCAGCAGACCTGGGTCGTTAGATACGCAGTATTTT. Amino acids: CASRPGSLDTQYF. The V and J genes are TRBV12-3 or TRBV12-4 and TRBJ2-3; D not resolved. Trimming removed 6 bases at V and 5 bases at J, with 12 bases between. CDR3 size: 13 residues.

The rearrangement links TRBV12-5 to TRBJ1-4; tentative D call: TRBD1 (5 bases). The germline V gene encodes CDR1 LGHNT and CDR2 FRNRAP. Between the trimmed V and J ends, which lost 9 bases and 0 bases, there was a span of 26 bases. The CDR3 runs 19 residues. CDR3 sequence (DNA): TGTGCTAGAGGACACCCCGAAGGTCTAGGTTTGGCAACTAATGAAAAACTGTTTTTT. It encodes CARGHPEGLGLATNEKLFF.

V is TRBV6-5 and J is TRBJ1-4; D is unclear. This CDR3 comprises 16 residues. Germline V CDR1 and CDR2: MNHEY, SVGAGI. V was pared by 0 bases and J by 0 bases, with 8 bases between. The CDR3 here is CASSYSMVATNEKLFF. For the CDR3, the DNA is TGTGCCAGCAGTTACTCGATGGTTGCAACTAATGAAAAACTGTTTTTT.

This clonotype has a handful of counts. This rearrangement joins TRBV12-5 to TRBJ2-7; no firm D call. In germline, CDR1 is LGHNT, CDR2 FRNRAP. The length of the CDR3 is 12 residues. Deletions cut 3 bases from V and 3 bases from J, with 6 bases between. The CDR3 region is CASGFDNYEQYF. CDR3 nucleotides: TGTGCTAGTGGTTTTGACAACTACGAGCAGTACTTC.

V is TRBV20-1 and J is TRBJ2-5; the D gene is possibly TRBD1 (5 bases). The CDR3 is 13 amino acids. V was trimmed by 1 base and J by 4 bases, leaving 10 bases between them. CDR1 DFQATT and CDR2 SNEGSKA come from the germline V gene (reference sequence). CDR3 sequence: CSARGPQGETQYF. The CDR3 DNA sequence: TGCAGTGCTAGAGGTCCCCAGGGAGAGACCCAGTACTTC.

The chain combines TRBV7-9 with TRBJ2-7; D gene unclear. The last part of the DNA fits TRBJ2-5 better; the J call may be wrong. This CDR3 comprises 17 residues. Germline CDR1 and CDR2: SEHNR and FQNEAQ (reference sequence). The CDR3 region is CASSPQGGFIIQETQYF. The CDR3 nucleotides are TGTGCCAGCAGCCCCCAAGGTGGTTTCATAATACAAGAGACCCAGTACTTC.

This clonotype was seen a few times. This chain uses TRBV7-2 with TRBJ2-5; perhaps D is TRBD1 or TRBD2 (5 bases each). The CDR3 covers 14 residues. Germline CDR1 reads SGHTA; CDR2 reads FQGNSA. The ends were cut back, 5 bases at V and 0 bases at J, with 10 bases in the middle. CDR3 region: CASSQGTYQETQYF. Here the CDR3 DNA reads TGTGCCAGCAGCCAAGGGACCTACCAAGAGACCCAGTACTTC.

This rearrangement joins TRBV11-2 to TRBJ1-1, with 8 bases identical to TRBD1. The CDR3 has 15 amino acids. V lost 5 bases to trimming and J lost 3 bases; unmatched junction nucleotides: 8. CDR1 and CDR2 from the germline V gene are SGHAT and FQNNGV. The CDR3 DNA reads as TGTGCCAGCAGCGCCGACAGGGGTTGGGACACTGAAGCTTTCTTT. Translated: CASSADRGWDTEAFF.

In this sample, this clonotype turned up a few times. The chain is built from TRBV6-2 or TRBV6-3 and TRBJ2-1, with D unresolved. Trimming removed 6 bases from V and 2 bases from J, with 8 bases in between. The CDR3 extends over 13 amino acids. From germline, CDR1 is MNHEY and CDR2 SVGEGT. CDR3 DNA sequence: TGTGCCAGCAGGCCTCCGGCCTACAATGAGCAGTTCTTC. Encoded protein: CASRPPAYNEQFF.

This sequence joins TRBV3-1 and TRBJ1-6; D unresolved. Germline lookup yields CDR1 LGHDT and CDR2 YNNKEL (reference sequence). V was cut by 3 bases and J by 10 bases, with 10 bases left in between. The CDR3 length is 13 residues. The CDR3 DNA follows: TGTGCCAGCAGCCAGGCTACGACATCACCCCTCCACTTT. It codes for CASSQATTSPLHF.

The rearrangement uses TRBV12-5 and TRBJ2-1, with TRBD1 matching over 9 bases. Germline V lookup: CDR1 LGHNT, CDR2 FRNRAP. There are 15 residues in the CDR3. The junction had 6 bases not matched to a gene; V was cut back by 6 bases and J by 3 bases. The DNA for the CDR3 is TGTGCTAGTGGACCCGGACAGGGGTACTACAATGAGCAGTTCTTC. It codes for CASGPGQGYYNEQFF.

The DNA of the CDR3 is TGCAGTGCCATCTTCGCTAACTATGGCTACACCTTC. The encoded protein is CSAIFANYGYTF. J is TRBJ1-2 and V is TRBV20-1; D unclear. This CDR3 is built from 12 residues. V was pared by 6 bases and J by 0 bases, with 8 bases between. Germline CDR1 DFQATT, CDR2 SNEGSKA (reference sequence).

This sequence joins TRBV5-1 and TRBJ2-3; D call uncertain. CDR3 length equals 13 residues. The V end lost 4 bases, the J end lost 2 bases, and 8 bases lay between the germline ends. Germline loops: CDR1 SGHRS, CDR2 YFSETQ. This CDR3 reads CASSRDTTDTQYF. CDR3 in DNA: TGCGCCAGCAGCAGAGACACCACAGATACGCAGTATTTT.